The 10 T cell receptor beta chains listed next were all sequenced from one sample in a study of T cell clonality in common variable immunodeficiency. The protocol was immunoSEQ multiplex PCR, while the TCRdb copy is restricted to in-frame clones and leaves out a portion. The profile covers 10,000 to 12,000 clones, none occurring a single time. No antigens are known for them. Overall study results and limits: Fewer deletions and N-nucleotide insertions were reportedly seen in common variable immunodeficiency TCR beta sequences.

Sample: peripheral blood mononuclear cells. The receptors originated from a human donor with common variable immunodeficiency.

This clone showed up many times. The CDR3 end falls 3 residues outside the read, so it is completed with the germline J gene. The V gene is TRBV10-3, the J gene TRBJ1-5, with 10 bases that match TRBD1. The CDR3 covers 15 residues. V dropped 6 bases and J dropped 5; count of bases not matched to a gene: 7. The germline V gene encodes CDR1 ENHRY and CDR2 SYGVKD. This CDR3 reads CAISEAGTGDQPQHF. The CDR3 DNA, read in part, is TGTGCCATCAGCGAGGCCGGGACAGGGGATCAGCCC.

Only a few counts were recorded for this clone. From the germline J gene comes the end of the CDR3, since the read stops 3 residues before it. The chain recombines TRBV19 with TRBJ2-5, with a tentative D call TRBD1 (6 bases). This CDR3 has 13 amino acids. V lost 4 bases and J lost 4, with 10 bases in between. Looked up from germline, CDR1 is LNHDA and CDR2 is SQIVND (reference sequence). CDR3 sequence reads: CASSTGAGETQYF. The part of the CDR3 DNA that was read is TGTGCCAGTAGTACAGGGGCGGGAGAGACC.

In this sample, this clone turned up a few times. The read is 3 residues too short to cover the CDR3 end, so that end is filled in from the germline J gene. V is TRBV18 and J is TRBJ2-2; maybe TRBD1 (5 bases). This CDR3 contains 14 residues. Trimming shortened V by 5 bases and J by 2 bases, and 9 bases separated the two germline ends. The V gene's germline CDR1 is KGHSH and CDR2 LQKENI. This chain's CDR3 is CASSDQGNTGELFF. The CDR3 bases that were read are TGTGCCAGCTCAGACCAGGGAAACACCGGGGAG.

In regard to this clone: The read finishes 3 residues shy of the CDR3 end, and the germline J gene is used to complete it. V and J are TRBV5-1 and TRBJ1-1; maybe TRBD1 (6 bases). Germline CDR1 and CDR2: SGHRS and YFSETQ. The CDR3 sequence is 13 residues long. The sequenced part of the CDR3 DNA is TGCGCCAGCAGCTTGATAGGGGGGGAGAGA. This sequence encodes CASSLIGGER. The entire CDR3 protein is CASSLIGGERAFF.

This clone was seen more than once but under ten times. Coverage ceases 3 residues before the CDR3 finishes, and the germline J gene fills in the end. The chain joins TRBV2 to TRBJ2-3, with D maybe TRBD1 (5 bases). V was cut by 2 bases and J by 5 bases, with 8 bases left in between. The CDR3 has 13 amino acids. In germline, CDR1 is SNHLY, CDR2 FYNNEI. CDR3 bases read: TGTGCCAGCAGTGAAAGGGGCGGAGATACG. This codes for CASSERGGDT. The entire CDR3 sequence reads CASSERGGDTQYF.

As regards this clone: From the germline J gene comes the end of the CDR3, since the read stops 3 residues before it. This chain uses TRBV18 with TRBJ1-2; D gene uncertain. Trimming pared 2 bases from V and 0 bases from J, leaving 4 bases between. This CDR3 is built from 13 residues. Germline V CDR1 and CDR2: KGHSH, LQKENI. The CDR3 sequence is CASSPAANYGYTF. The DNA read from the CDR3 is TGTGCCAGCTCACCAGCAGCTAACTATGGC.

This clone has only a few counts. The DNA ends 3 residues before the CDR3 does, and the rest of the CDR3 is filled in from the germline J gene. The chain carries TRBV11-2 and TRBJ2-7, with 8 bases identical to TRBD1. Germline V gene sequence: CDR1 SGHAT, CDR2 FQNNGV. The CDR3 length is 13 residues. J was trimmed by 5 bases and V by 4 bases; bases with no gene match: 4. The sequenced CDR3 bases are TGTGCCAGCAGCTCCAGGGACAGGAACGAG. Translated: CASSSRDRNE. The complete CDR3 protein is CASSSRDRNEQYF.

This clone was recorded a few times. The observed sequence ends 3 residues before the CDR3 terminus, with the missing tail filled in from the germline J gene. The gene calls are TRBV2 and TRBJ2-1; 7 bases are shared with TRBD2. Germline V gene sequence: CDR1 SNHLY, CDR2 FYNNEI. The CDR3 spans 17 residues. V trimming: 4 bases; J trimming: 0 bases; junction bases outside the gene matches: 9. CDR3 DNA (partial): TGTGCCAGCAGTGCATCTCTAGCGGAGAGCTCCTACAATGAG. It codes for CASSASLAESSYNE. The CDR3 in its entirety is CASSASLAESSYNEQFF.

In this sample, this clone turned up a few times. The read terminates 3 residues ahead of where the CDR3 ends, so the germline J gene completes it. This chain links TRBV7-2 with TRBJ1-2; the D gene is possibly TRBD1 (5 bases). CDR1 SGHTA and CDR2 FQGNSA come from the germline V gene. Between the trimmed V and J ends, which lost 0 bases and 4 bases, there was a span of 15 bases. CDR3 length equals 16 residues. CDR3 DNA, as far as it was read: TGTGCCAGCAGCTTAGCAAGGTTTCGGGGGAGCTATGGC. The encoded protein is CASSLARFRGSYG. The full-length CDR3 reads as CASSLARFRGSYGYTF.

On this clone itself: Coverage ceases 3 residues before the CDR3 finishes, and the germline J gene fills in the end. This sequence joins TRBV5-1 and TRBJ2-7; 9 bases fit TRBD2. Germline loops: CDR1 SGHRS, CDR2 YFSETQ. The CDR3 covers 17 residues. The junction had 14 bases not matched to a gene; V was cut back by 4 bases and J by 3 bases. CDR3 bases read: TGCGCCAGCAGCGGGGGCGGGGGGGGACCAGAAGGCTACGAG. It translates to CASSGGGGGPEGYE. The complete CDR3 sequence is CASSGGGGGPEGYEQYF.